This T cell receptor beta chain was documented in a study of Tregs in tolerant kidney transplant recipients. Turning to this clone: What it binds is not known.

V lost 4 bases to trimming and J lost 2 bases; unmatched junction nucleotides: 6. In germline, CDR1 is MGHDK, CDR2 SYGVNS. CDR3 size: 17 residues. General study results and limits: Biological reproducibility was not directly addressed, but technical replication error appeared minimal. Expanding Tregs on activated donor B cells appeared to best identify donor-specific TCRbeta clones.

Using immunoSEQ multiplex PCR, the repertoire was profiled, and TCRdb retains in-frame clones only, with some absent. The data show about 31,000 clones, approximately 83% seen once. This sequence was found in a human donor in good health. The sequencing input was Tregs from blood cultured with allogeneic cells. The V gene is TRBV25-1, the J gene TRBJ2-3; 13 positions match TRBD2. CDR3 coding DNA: TGTGCCAGCAGTGCACTAGCGGGGGGGCGAATCACAGATACGCAGTATTTT. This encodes CASSALAGGRITDTQYF.